The subject of this entry is one T cell receptor beta chain. Its antigen remains unidentified. No base qualities exist here, and no much larger clone lies one base off it. V is reduced by 7 bases and J by 3 bases, leaving a spacing of 19 bases between them. Reading from cysteine to phenylalanine, the CDR3 counts 15 amino acids. The sequence is cut down to CDR3 DNA, 45 bases in frame from base 1. The CDR1 and CDR2 encoded by the germline V gene are SGHVS and FNYEAQ. The time point label here, explained by the study, means: cycle 1 day 1 (C1D1), immediately before nivolumab initiation. Every trial patient had relapsed following autologous stem cell transplantation, and prior brentuximab vedotin exposure was what differed among cohorts A, B and C. The trial cohort was composed of approximately 60 patients with relapsed/refractory classical Hodgkin lymphoma, for whom complete response, partial response or progressive disease was recorded as best overall response. In the multi-cohort phase II CheckMate 205 trial, trial patients received single-agent nivolumab. An independent review committee assessed best overall response by applying the 2007 International Working Group response criteria. Trial PBMCs were collected immediately before nivolumab initiation (C1D1) and during therapy at cycle 2 day 1 and cycle 4 day 1. Peripheral blood was collected in 8 mL Vacutainer Cell Preparation Tubes, from which PBMCs were isolated by centrifugation and then cryopreserved.

Genomic DNA was extracted with the Qiagen DNeasy kit from unsorted PBMCs and from negatively selected CD4+ and CD8+ fractions. TCR beta CDR3 regions were subjected to amplification by immunoSEQ multiplex PCR with primers that anneal to V and J segments. Amplification bias was minimized using a synthetic immune receptor repertoire, and residual bias was removed computationally after sequencing. For the original study's pipeline: Custom Python scripts were used to quantify repertoire diversity as the Shannon entropy index. Unsorted, CD4+ and CD8+ repertoires were analyzed separately, except in combined analyses where CD4+ and CD8+ sequences were merged in silico. A clone counted as expanded when the clone's frequency after treatment rose at least 2-fold relative to C1D1, and clones undetected at baseline were given a pseudocount of 0.5. Clones with 0 or 1 copy at C1D1 were defined as singleton clones, while clones with 2 or more copies were defined as non-singleton clones. Clones expanded in unsorted samples were assigned a CD4+, CD8+ or unknown annotation through matching of protein sequences in sorted samples from the same patient. Wilcoxon tests were applied to paired samples to test diversity changes from C1D1 to C4D1. Held by TCRdb, this immuneACCESS table contains in-frame sequences only and omits some clones. Under half of the omission traces to an unresolved V gene where checked; the cause of the rest is unknown. The V and J calls and clone size were taken over from that table, and D and trimming were inferred from the DNA. The sample profile shows tens of thousands of clones; 76% of them were found once. Together, the top ten hold approximately 11% of the sample.

The data were obtained in a study of PD-1 blockade in classical Hodgkin lymphoma (dated by TCRdb to between 2020 and 2021). Regarding the research as a whole: Nivolumab dosing was 3 mg/kg intravenously every 2 weeks, continuing until either disease progression or unacceptable toxicity. A peripheral blood immune signature of response to PD-1 blockade in classical Hodgkin lymphoma was defined using TCR beta sequencing and CyTOF.

Overall results and qualifications from the work: The study was restricted to a single clinical trial cohort, and the causes of repertoire differences, possibly disease activity or prior therapy, were left undefined. Baseline TCR diversity was reported to be lower in newly diagnosed patients than in healthy donors and to be lower still in relapsed/refractory patients. By C4D1, a significant rise was seen in CD4+ TCR diversity but not in CD8+ TCR diversity (p=0.0027 vs p=0.16), and the rise was most apparent among complete responders (p=0.02). Lower diversity was seen in patients whose nivolumab began less than 1 year after ASCT, and these patients were left out of later analyses so that immune reconstitution would not confound the results. Baseline diversity similar to that of newly diagnosed patients was observed in trial patients achieving complete response, whereas significantly lower diversity was observed in partial responders and progressors.

Source: peripheral blood mononuclear cells (PBMCs), taken at baseline. This TCR was recovered from a human donor with classical Hodgkin lymphoma. The chain links TRBV7-6 with TRBJ2-7; the D gene is not confidently resolved. The encoded CDR3 is CASTYMTGVLYEQYF. Read as DNA, the sequence is TGTGCCAGCACCTATATGACTGGGGTACTCTACGAGCAGTACTTC.